This TCR beta chain is drawn from a study of T-cell reconstitution after alpha-beta-depleted transplantation in children. Findings and caveats of the study: Surviving thymic progenitors and recipient T cells were the source of high TCRbeta diversity at day 60 in some patients. Newly produced T cells mostly accounted for T-cell counts and diversity one year post-transplant. Several hundred graft clones that had expanded were reportedly the source of alpha-beta T cells about two months after transplant.

Germline V gene lookup returns CDR1 DFQATT and CDR2 SNEGSKA (reference sequence). This CDR3 is 14 amino acids long. The V end lost 6 bases, the J end lost 6 bases, and 15 bases lay between the germline ends. This clonotype occurred many times. As yet, its antigen is unknown. Researchers prepared the TCRbeta library using unique molecular identifiers, the study reports. From the PCR reads, TCRdb called clonotypes with MiXCR, one entry per CDR3 protein. The sample includes 200,000 to 250,000 distinct CDR3 sequences, roughly 11% seen only once; the top ten take about 30%. The source material was PBMCs, sampled before TCRalphabeta/CD19-depleted stem cell transplant. The sequence was obtained from a child in the first two years of life with acute myeloid leukemia, due to receive a stem cell transplant. The gene calls are TRBV20-1 and TRBJ1-6, with a weak D call TRBD1 (5 bases). The CDR3 loop reads CSANPGNGNSPLHF. The CDR3 DNA follows: TGCAGTGCGAACCCAGGGAATGGTAATTCACCCCTCCACTTT.